The clone carrying this T cell receptor beta chain was found a few times. What it recognizes is unknown. The V gene lost 11 bases and the J gene lost 3 bases, with 11 bases spanning the gap. The CDR3 consists of 12 residues. CDR1 and CDR2 (germline): MNHNS, SASEGT. The data belong to a study of shared clonotypes between healthy human individuals. CD45RO negativity and positive selection for CCR7 defined naive CD8 cells, a population that excluded terminally differentiated effector memory CD45RA+ cells. The study's findings and limits: Investigators collected only blood, and repertoires in tissues likely differ. It was observed that 5% to 6% of naive CD4 clonotypes were shared across several donors.

Execution of the assay was at deep level. Using immunoSEQ multiplex PCR, the repertoire was profiled, and TCRdb retains in-frame clones only, with some absent. The repertoire consists of roughly 890,000 clones, with about 91% occurring once and the leading ten covering nearly 25%. Sequenced sample: naive CD8+ T cells sorted from blood. This sequence was found in a man under 40 in good health. The chain carries TRBV6-1 and TRBJ2-1; D may be TRBD2 (5 bases). DNA for the CDR3: TGTGCCTCGCTAGCAGTCTACAATGAGCAGTTCTTC. It is translated as CASLAVYNEQFF.